This TCR beta chain was identified during a study of CD8+ T cells in alopecia areata. Overall study context: At a dose of 5 to 10 mg twice daily, oral tofacitinib was given to treated patients.

CDR3 length: 19 amino acids. Germline CDR1 is SEHNR and CDR2 is FQNEAQ (reference sequence). V dropped 5 bases and J dropped 5; count of bases not matched to a gene: 20. Overall study results and limits: Lesional tissue from the scalp (especially in alopecia totalis/universalis) showed higher clonality than normal scalp. Scalp and blood samples kept many expanded lesional clones throughout tofacitinib.

This clone was counted a few times. Its target is unknown. Noted treatment: oral pan-JAK inhibitor, 5-10 mg twice daily. Peripheral blood and lesional scalp punch biopsies were taken from alopecia areata patients. Sequencing used cDNA as its template, made by extracting RNA and reverse transcribing it. The data were produced by immunoSEQ multiplex PCR, yet TCRdb's version contains in-frame clones alone and is incomplete. The data hold 160,000 or so clones, with about 61% observed a single time. The rearrangement links TRBV7-9 to TRBJ1-3; 8 nucleotides agree with TRBD1. This clonotype was obtained from a human donor with alopecia areata. Sequencing was performed on CD4+ T cells sorted from blood, taken at roughly week 55, from a patient treated with tofacitinib. The CDR3 DNA reads TGTGCCAGCAGCCGACAGGGGCCACTTCCACTAAGTGAGAGAAACACCATATATTTT. As protein: CASSRQGPLPLSERNTIYF.